This TCR beta chain was captured in a study of healthy donors' naive CD4 and CD8 T cells. J lost 8 bases, V lost 5 bases, and 8 bases had no gene match. This CDR3 contains 15 residues. CDR1 and CDR2 from the germline V gene are MNHNS and SASEGT. TCR libraries were built from about 520 ng of total RNA by linear amplification. TCRdb passed the reads through MiXCR, listing each CDR3 protein once. The data contain approximately 200,000 distinct CDR3 sequences, over 60% of them singletons. This TCR was recovered from a pool of human donors in good health; the sample pools cells from several healthy donors. V usage is TRBV6-1 and J usage is TRBJ2-4; 11 nucleotides agree with TRBD2. Sequenced material: naive CD4+ and CD8+ T cells sorted from blood, pooled from several donors. The CDR3: CASSYSTSGDDIQYF. The CDR3 DNA sequence: TGTGCCAGCAGTTACTCGACTAGCGGGGATGACATTCAGTACTTC.